The TCR beta chain under discussion was sequenced for a study of vaccination effects on CD4 cells after COVID-19. This clone was found a few times. Its antigen is currently unknown. Antigen-specific CD4+ T cells were expanded with viral peptide pools in the ViraFEST assay before sequencing. Isolation of CD4+ T cells took place after nine to ten days of culture. This person's SARS-CoV-2 infection, confirmed by PCR, occurred between March and December 2020. Generated by immunoSEQ multiplex PCR, the TCRdb table keeps only in-frame clones and is missing some. The sample records 20,000 to 25,000 clones, around 75% being singletons. The CDR3 covers 13 residues. The V end was cut by 5 bases, the J end by 6 bases, with 12 bases between. CDR1 and CDR2 from the germline V gene are MDHEN and SYDVKM.

Sequenced here: CD4+ T cells from PBMCs cultured with a peptide pool, sampled before COVID-19 vaccination. This sequence joins TRBV28 and TRBJ2-3; D gene uncertain. The source of this sequence is a human donor who had a prior SARS-CoV-2 infection. This CDR3 reads CASSTSVGDTQYF. DNA for the CDR3: TGTGCCAGCAGTACCTCAGTGGGGGATACGCAGTATTTT. Full variable domain (remainder filled in from reference TRBV28 and TRBJ2-3): DVKVTQSSRYLVKRTGEKVFLECVQDMDHENMFWYRQDPGLGLRLIYFSYDVKMKEKGDIPEGYSVSREKKERFSLILESASTNQTSMYLCASSTSVGDTQYFGPGTRLTVL.